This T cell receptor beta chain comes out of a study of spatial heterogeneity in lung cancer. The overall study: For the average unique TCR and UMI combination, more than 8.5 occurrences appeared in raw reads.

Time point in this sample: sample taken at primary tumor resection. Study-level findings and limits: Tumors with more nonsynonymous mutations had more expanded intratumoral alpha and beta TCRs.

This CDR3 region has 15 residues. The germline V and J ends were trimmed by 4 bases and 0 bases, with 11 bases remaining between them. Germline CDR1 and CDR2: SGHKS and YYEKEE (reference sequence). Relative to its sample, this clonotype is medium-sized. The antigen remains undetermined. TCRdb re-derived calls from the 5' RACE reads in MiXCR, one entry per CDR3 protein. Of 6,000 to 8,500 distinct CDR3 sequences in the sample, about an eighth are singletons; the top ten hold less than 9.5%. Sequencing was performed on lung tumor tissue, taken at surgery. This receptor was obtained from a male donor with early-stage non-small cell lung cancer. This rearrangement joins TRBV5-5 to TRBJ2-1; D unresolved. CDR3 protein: CASSIRGSSYNEQFF. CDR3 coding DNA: TGTGCCAGCAGCATACGTGGTAGCTCCTACAATGAGCAGTTCTTC.